This T cell receptor (beta chain) was obtained from a study of T cell responses to AZD1222 COVID-19 vaccine. General observations from the study: Repertoires were sampled only after the peak T cell response. Elevations in Spike-specific TCR breadth and depth followed administration of two AZD1222 doses. A mostly white British donor set with more females was recruited, and clonal diversity was possibly underestimated.

Combined were second doses at about 4 or about 12 weeks. A word on this clone: What it recognizes is unknown.

Trimming removed 6 bases from V and 7 bases from J; junction bases left unmatched: 8. This CDR3 contains 15 residues. Germline V gene lookup returns CDR1 LNHDA and CDR2 SQIVND (reference sequence). Sequencing was performed with immunoSEQ multiplex PCR; in TCRdb, only in-frame clones are kept and a portion is missing. The sample consists of about 120,000 clones, about 85% of them appearing once. The chain links TRBV19 to TRBJ1-4; 10 nucleotides align to TRBD1. Material: peripheral blood, obtained 28 days after the second AZD1222 dose. The sequence came from an adult who received the AZD1222 COVID-19 vaccine. CDR3 nucleotide sequence: TGTGCCAGTAGCCGTGGGACAGGGGTTTTTGAAAAACTGTTTTTT. This sequence encodes CASSRGTGVFEKLFF.